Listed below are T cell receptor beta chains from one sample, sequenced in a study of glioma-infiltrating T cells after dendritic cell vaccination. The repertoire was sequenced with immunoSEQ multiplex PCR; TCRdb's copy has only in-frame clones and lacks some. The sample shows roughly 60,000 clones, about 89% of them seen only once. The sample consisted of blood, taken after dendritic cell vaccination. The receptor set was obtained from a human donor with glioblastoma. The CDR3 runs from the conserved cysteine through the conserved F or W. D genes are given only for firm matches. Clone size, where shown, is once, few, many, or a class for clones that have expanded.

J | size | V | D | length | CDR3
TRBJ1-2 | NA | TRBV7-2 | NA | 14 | CASSPLGPAGGYTF
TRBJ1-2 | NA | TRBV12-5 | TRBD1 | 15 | CASGLGQGKNYGYTF
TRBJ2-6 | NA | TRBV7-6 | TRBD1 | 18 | CASSGTGGTYSGANVLTF
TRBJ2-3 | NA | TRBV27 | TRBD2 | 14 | CASSFGGSADTQYF
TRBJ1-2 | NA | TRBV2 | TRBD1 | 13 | CASSLGTGNGYTF
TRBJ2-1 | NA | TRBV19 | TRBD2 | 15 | CASSAPTSGRIEQFF
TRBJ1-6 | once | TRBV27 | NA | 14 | CASSLPGILSPLHF
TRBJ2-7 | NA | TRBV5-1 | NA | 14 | CASSEGLSSYEQYF
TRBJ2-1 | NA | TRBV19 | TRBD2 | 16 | CASSRLAGGLNNEQFF
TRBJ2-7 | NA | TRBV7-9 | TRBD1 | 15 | CASSSWGQGAYEQYF
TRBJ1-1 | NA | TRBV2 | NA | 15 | CASSEAPRANTEAFF
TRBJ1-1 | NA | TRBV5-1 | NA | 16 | CASSLAKEGTSTEAFF
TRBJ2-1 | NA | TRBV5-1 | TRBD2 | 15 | CASSFTGGLDNEQFF
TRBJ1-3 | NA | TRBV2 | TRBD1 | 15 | CASGGQPRSGNTIYF
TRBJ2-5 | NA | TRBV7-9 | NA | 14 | CASSLARGEETQYF
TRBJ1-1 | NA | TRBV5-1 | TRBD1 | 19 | CASSLGGGTGKFMNTEAFF
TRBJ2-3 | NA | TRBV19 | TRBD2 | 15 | CASSTGLAPPDTQYF
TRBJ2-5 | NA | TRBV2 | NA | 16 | CASSEGSGKFQETQYF
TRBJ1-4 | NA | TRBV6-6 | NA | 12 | CASSSGNEKLFF
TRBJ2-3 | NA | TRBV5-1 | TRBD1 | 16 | CASRTGQGTTTDTQYF
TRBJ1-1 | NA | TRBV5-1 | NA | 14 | CASSLVPVNTEAFF
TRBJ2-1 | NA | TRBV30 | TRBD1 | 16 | CAWDSGTAVSYNEQFF
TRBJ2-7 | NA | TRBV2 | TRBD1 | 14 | CASIGRDRGYEQYF
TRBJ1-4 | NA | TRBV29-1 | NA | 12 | CSVAPRNEKLFF
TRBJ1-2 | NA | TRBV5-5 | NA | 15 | CASSLASSLAYGYTF
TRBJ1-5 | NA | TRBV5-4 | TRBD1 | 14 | CASSHQGVNQPQHF
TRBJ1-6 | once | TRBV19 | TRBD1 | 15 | CASSSPRTGEHPLHF
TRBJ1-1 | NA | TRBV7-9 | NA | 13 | CASSPDKNTEAFF
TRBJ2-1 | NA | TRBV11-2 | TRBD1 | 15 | CASSLPGTGTFEQFF
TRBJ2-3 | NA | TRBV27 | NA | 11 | CASSKQDTQYF
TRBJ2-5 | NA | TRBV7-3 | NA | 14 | CASSEGQGGETQYF
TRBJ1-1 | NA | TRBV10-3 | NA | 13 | CAIKQAMNTEAFF
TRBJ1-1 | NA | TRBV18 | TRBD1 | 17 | CASSPLTDRGRMTEAFF
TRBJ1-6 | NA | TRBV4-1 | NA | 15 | CASSQDSEVRSPLHF
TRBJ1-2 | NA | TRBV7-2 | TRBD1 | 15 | CASSMNRGPNYGYTF
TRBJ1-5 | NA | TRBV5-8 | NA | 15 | CASSLASHSNQPQHF
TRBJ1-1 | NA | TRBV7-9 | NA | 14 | CASSLGTKGTEAFF
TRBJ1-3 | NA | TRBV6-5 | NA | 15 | CASRTDARPDSTIYF
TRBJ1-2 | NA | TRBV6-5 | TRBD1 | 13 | CASSITGGYGYTF
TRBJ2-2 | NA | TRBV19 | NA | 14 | CASRTGQNTGELFF
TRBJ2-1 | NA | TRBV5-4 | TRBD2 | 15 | CASSFDGGVDNEQFF
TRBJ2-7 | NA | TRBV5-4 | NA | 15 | CASSLLGDALHEQYF
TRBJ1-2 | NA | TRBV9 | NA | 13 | CASSVEGRDGYTF
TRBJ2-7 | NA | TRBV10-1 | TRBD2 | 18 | CASSAGLAGSGSPYEQYF
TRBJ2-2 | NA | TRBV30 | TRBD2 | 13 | CARAGGSTGELFF
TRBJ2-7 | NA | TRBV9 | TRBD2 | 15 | CASSTGTSGSYEQYF